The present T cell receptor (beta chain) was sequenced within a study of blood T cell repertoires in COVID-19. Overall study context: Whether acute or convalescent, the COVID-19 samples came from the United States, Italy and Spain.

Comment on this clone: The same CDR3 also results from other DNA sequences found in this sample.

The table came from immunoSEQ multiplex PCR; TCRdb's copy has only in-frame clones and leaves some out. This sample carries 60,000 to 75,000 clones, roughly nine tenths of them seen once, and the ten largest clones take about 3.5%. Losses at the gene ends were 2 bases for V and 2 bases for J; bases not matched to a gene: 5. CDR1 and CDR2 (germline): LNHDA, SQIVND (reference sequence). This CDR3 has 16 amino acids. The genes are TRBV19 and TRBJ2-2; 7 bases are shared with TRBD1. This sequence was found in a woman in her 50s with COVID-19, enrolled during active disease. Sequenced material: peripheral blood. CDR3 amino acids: CASSIMGTANTGELFF. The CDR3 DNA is TGTGCCAGTAGTATAATGGGGACAGCCAACACCGGGGAGCTGTTTTTT.